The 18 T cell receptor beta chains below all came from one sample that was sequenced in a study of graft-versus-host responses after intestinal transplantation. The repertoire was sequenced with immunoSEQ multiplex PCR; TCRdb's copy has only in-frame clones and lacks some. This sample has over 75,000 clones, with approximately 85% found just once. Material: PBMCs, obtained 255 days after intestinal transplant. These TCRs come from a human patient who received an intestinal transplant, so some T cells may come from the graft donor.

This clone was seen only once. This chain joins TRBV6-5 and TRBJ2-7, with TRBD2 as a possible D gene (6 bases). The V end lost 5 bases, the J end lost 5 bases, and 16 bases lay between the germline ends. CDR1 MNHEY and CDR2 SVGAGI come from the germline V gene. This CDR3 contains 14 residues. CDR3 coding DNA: TGTGCCAGCAGTCGCCTCGTAACGGGGGACGAGCAGTACTTC. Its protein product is CASSRLVTGDEQYF.

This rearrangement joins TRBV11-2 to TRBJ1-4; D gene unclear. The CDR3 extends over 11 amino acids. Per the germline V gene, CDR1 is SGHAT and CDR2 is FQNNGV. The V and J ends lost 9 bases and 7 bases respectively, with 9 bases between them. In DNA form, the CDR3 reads TGTGCCAGTACGCGAGGTGAAAAACTGTTTTTT. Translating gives CASTRGEKLFF.

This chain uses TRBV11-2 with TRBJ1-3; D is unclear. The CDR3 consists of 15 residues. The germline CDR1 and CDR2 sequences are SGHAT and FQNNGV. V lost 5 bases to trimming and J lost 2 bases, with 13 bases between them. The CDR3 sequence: CASSPTGHPGNTIYF. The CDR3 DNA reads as TGTGCCAGCAGCCCAACGGGCCATCCTGGAAACACCATATATTTT.

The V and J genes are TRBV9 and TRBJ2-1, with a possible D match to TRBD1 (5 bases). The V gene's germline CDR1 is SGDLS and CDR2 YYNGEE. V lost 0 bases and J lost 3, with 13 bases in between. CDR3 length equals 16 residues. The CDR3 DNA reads TGTGCCAGCAGCGTAGGCATCCAGGGTATCTACAATGAGCAGTTCTTC. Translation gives CASSVGIQGIYNEQFF.

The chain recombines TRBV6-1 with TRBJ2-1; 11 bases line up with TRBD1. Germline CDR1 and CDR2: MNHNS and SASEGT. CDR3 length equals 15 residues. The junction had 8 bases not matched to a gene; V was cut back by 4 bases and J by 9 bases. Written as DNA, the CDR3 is TGTGCCAGCAGTGCGGGGACAGGGGGTAGGGGTGAGCAGTTCTTC. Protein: CASSAGTGGRGEQFF.

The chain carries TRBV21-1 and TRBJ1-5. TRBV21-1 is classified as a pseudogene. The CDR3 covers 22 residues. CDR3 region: CASSKVGGRGCENPKGNQPQHF. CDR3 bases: TGTGCCAGCAGCAAAGTCGGGGGAAGGGGATGTGAAAATCCCAAAGGCAATCAGCCCCAGCATTTT.

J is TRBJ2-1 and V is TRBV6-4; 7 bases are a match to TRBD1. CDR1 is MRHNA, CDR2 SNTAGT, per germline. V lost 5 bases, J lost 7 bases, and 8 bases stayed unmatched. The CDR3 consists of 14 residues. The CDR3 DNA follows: TGTGCCAGCAGTACAGGGGCCACGGGTAATGAGCAGTTCTTC. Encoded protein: CASSTGATGNEQFF.

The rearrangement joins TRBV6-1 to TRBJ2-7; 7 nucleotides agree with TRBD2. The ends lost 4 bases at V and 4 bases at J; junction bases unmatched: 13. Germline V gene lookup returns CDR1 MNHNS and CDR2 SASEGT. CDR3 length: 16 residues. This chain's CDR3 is CASSGSMGGRVYEQYF. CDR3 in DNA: TGTGCCAGCAGTGGATCAATGGGGGGGAGGGTGTACGAGCAGTACTTC.

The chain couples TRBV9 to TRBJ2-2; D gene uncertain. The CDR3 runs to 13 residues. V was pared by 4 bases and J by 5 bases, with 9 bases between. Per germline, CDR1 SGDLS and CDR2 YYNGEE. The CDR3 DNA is TGTGCCAGCAGCCCACTTACTACCGGGGAGCTGTTTTTT. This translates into CASSPLTTGELFF.

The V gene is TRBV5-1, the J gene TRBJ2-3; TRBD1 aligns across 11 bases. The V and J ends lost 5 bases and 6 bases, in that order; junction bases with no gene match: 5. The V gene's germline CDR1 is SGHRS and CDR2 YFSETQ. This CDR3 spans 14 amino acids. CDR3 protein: CASRPGQGVDTQYF. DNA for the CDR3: TGCGCCAGCAGGCCGGGACAGGGGGTGGATACGCAGTATTTT.

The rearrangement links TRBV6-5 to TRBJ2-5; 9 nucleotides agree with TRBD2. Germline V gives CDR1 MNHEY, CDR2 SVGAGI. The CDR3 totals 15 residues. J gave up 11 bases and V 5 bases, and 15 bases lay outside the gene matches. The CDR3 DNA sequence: TGTGCCAGCAGTCCTGAGACTAGCGGTCCTCTCGGGCAGTACTTC. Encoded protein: CASSPETSGPLGQYF.

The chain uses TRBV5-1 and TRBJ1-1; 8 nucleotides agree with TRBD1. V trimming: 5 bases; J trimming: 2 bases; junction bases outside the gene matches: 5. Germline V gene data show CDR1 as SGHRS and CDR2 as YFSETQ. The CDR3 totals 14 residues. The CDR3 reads CASSLDRGNTEAFF. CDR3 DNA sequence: TGCGCCAGCAGTTTAGACAGGGGTAACACTGAAGCTTTCTTT.

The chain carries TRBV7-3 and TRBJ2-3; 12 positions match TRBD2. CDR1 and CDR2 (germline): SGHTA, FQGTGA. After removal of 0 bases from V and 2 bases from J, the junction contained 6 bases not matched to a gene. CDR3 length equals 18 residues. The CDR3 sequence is CASSLTPRTSGVTDTQYF. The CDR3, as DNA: TGTGCCAGCAGCTTAACTCCTCGGACTAGCGGGGTCACAGATACGCAGTATTTT.

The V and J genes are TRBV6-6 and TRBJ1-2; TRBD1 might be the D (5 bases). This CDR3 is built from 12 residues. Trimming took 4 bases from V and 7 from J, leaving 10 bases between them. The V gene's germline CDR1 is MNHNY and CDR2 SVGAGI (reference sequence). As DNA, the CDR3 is TGTGCCAGCAGTTTCACGGGGGGTGGCTACACCTTC. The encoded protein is CASSFTGGGYTF.

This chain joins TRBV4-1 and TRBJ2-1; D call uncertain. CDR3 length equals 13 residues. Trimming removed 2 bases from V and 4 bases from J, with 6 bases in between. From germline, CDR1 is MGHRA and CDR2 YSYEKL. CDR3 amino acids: CASSQTGYNEQFF. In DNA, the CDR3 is TGCGCCAGCAGCCAAACCGGTTACAATGAGCAGTTCTTC.

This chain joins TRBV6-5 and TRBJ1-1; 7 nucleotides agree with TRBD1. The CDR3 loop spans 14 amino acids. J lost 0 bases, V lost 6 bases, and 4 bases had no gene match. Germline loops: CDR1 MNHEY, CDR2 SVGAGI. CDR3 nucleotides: TGTGCCAGCAGAACAGGGGTACTGAACACTGAAGCTTTCTTT. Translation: CASRTGVLNTEAFF.

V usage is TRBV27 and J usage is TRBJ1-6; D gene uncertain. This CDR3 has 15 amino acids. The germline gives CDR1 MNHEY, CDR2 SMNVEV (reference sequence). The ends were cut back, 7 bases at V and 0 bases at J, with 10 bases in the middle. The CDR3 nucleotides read TGTGCCAGCAATCTAATGAGCTCCTATAATTCACCCCTCCACTTT. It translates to CASNLMSSYNSPLHF.

Here the CDR3 DNA reads TGTGCCTGGAAGGCGGGGGACTCCTACAATGAGCAGTTCTTC. This sequence encodes CAWKAGDSYNEQFF. The chain uses TRBV30 and TRBJ2-1, with 7 bases that match TRBD2. Per germline, CDR1 GTSNPN and CDR2 SVGIG (reference sequence). The CDR3 is 14 amino acids. V shed 4 bases and J 0 bases; nucleotides not matched to a gene: 3. Using reference TRBV30 and TRBJ2-1 for the parts outside the CDR3, the full variable domain is SQTIHQWPATLVQPVGSPLSLECTVEGTSNPNLYWYRQAAGRGLQLLFYSVGIGQISSEVPQNLSASRPQDRQFILSSKKLLLSDSGFYLCAWKAGDSYNEQFFGPGTRLTVL.